This T cell receptor (beta chain) was obtained from a study of CD8 T cell repertoires and HIV-1 epitope variants. Whole-study context: Twenty-five autologous and known Gag and Nef epitope variant peptides each stimulated T cells separately. Controls were a CMV, EBV and flu pool, Ebola AY9, and no peptide. Overall study findings and caveats: Most of the nine antigen-specific clonotypes appeared cross-reactive to autologous or escape variants. This assay reports beta chains of antigen-expanded cells, not T cell function.

Concerning this clone: Its cognate antigen is unknown.

Produced via immunoSEQ multiplex PCR; TCRdb's table is partial and in-frame only. The data contain around 5,000 clones, roughly 65% of them singletons. CDR3 length equals 20 residues. Germline-derived CDR1 and CDR2 are MDHEN and SYDVKM. J lost 2 bases, V lost 5 bases, and 20 bases had no gene match. The source material was cultured CD8+ T cells derived from PBMCs. This sequence originates from a male donor with HIV. The V and J genes are TRBV28 and TRBJ2-7; TRBD2 matches 11 bases. In DNA, the CDR3 is TGTGCCAGCAGTCCCTCTCGTGGGACTAGCGGCAGGGAGGATCCCTACGAGCAGTACTTC. Translation gives CASSPSRGTSGREDPYEQYF.